This entry features one TCR beta chain sequence. The repertoire was sequenced with immunoSEQ multiplex PCR; TCRdb's copy has only in-frame clones and lacks some. This table holds about 150,000 clones, about 88% found once. These data are taken from a study of cytomegalovirus exposure and HLA in healthy donors. This CDR3 is built from 13 residues. V was pared by 8 bases and J by 4 bases, with 12 bases between. Germline V gives CDR1 MNHNS, CDR2 SASEGT. The chain uses TRBV6-1 and TRBJ2-1; maybe TRBD2 (6 bases). The source of this sequence is a woman between 18 and 30 years old in good health and CMV-seropositive. Sequencing used PBMCs. The CDR3 coding sequence is TGTGCCAGCTACAGGAGGGATTACAATGAGCAGTTCTTC. The encoded protein is CASYRRDYNEQFF.